This T cell receptor beta chain was observed in a study of chemoradiotherapy in HPV16-positive cancers. Overall study findings and caveats: Functional assays defining HPV-specific T cells used only a couple of HPV16-positive patients. HPV-responsive T-cell expansion during chemoradiotherapy was linked to improved recurrence-free survival in HPV16-positive patients.

Some clones are missing from TCRdb's copy, which holds only in-frame ones; the method was immunoSEQ multiplex PCR. In the table there are about 9,500 clones, approximately 71% of which are singletons. The CDR3 has 15 residues. CDR1 and CDR2 from the germline V gene are SGHKS and YYEKEE (reference sequence). Trimming stripped 4 bases from V and 5 bases from J, with 16 bases between. This clone came up a few times. The antigen remains undetermined. The chain recombines TRBV5-5 with TRBJ1-3; TRBD1 is a possible D gene (5 bases). The TCR was taken from a human donor with HPV-associated anogenital cancer. The specimen was taken from a patient who underwent chemoradiotherapy. The chain's CDR3 is CASSQDRGGRNTIYF. The CDR3 region has the DNA TGTGCCAGCAGCCAGGATAGGGGCGGTAGAAACACCATATATTTT. Variable domain in full (rest from reference TRBV5-5 and TRBJ1-3): DAGVTQSPTHLIKTRGQQVTLRCSPISGHKSVSWYQQVLGQGPQFIFQYYEKEERGRGNFPDRFSARQFPNYSSELNVNALLLGDSALYLCASSQDRGGRNTIYFGEGSWLTVV.